The 8 T cell receptor beta chains below come from one sample, sequenced in a study of cytomegalovirus exposure and HLA in healthy donors. Method: immunoSEQ multiplex PCR; TCRdb's copy keeps in-frame clones and lacks some. The sample includes 70,000 or so clones, about 94% of them seen just once. Material: PBMCs. All receptors derive from a man aged 18 to 29 in good health and CMV-seropositive.

The rearrangement joins TRBV6-6 to TRBJ2-3, with TRBD2 matching over 9 bases. The CDR3 has 15 amino acids. Germline V lookup: CDR1 MNHNY, CDR2 SVGAGI (reference sequence). J lost 3 bases, V lost 6 bases, and 7 bases had no gene match. The CDR3 loop is CASRRLAEGTDTQYF. For the CDR3, the DNA is TGTGCCAGCAGACGACTAGCGGAAGGGACAGATACGCAGTATTTT.

The CDR3 here is CASSLAGREGETQYF. In DNA, the CDR3 is TGCGCCAGCAGCTTGGCAGGGAGGGAGGGCGAGACCCAGTACTTC. This rearrangement joins TRBV5-1 to TRBJ2-5, with TRBD2 identical over 7 bases. This CDR3 is built from 15 residues. The V and J ends lost 0 bases and 5 bases, in that order; junction bases with no gene match: 7. Germline V gene sequence: CDR1 SGHRS, CDR2 YFSETQ.

This CDR3 is CASSVGQGAYEQYF. The CDR3 DNA reads TGTGCCAGCAGCGTAGGTCAGGGGGCGTACGAGCAGTACTTC. This rearrangement joins TRBV9 to TRBJ2-7; 8 positions match TRBD1. CDR3 size: 14 residues. V dropped 0 bases and J dropped 4; count of bases not matched to a gene: 3. The germline V gene has CDR1 SGDLS and CDR2 YYNGEE.

V and J are TRBV7-9 and TRBJ2-7; D perhaps matches TRBD2 (5 bases). The V end lost 5 bases, the J end lost 2 bases, and 10 bases lay between the germline ends. The CDR3 is 13 amino acids. Germline V lookup: CDR1 SEHNR, CDR2 FQNEAQ (reference sequence). Here the CDR3 reads CASSPPGTYEQYF. In DNA, the CDR3 is TGTGCCAGCAGCCCCCCCGGGACCTACGAGCAGTACTTC.

The chain links TRBV5-1 to TRBJ1-2, with a possible D match to TRBD1 (5 bases). V lost 1 base, J lost 4 bases, and 11 bases lay in between. The CDR3 loop spans 14 amino acids. The V gene's germline CDR1 is SGHRS and CDR2 YFSETQ. CDR3 nucleotide sequence: TGCGCCAGCAGCTTGAACGGGGGGTCCTATGGCTACACCTTC. Its protein is CASSLNGGSYGYTF.

The CDR3 sequence is CASSWPGHTNTEAFF. CDR3 bases: TGTGCCAGCAGTTGGCCGGGACACACGAACACTGAAGCTTTCTTT. V and J are TRBV6-6 and TRBJ1-1; maybe TRBD1 (6 bases). V lost 4 bases and J 1 base, leaving 13 bases between the germline ends. There are 15 residues in the CDR3. Germline CDR1 reads MNHNY; CDR2 reads SVGAGI (reference sequence).

The chain combines TRBV28 with TRBJ2-5; 7 positions match TRBD1. Trimming at V came to 1 base and at J to 0 bases, leaving 2 bases not matched to a gene. The length of the CDR3 is 15 residues. Germline CDR1 MDHEN, CDR2 SYDVKM. CDR3 sequence reads: CASSLSGTDQETQYF. In DNA form, the CDR3 reads TGTGCCAGCAGTTTATCCGGGACAGACCAAGAGACCCAGTACTTC.

The gene calls are TRBV5-6 and TRBJ2-7; 7 nucleotides align to TRBD1. CDR3 size: 14 residues. CDR1 is SGHDT and CDR2 is YYEEEE in the germline V gene. J lost 3 bases, V lost 4 bases, and 7 bases had no gene match. In DNA form, the CDR3 reads TGTGCCAGCAGCGGATGGACAGGCAACTACGAGCAGTACTTC. It yields the protein CASSGWTGNYEQYF.